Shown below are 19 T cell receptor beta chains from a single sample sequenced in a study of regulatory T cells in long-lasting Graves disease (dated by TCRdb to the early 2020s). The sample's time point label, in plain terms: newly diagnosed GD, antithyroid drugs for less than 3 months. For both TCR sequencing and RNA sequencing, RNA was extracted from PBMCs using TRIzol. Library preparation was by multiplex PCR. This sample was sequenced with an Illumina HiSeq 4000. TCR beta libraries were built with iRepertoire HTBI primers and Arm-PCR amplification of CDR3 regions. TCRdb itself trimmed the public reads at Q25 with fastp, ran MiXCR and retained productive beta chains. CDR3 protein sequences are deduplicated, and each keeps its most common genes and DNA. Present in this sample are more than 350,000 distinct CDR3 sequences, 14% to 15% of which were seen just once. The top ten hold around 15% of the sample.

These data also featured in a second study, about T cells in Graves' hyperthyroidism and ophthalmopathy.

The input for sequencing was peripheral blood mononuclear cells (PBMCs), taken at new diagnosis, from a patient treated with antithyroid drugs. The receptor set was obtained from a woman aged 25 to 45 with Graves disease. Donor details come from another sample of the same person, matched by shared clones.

CDR3 protein: CASRTLDTDTQYF. The CDR3 bases are TGTGCCAGTAGGACACTAGATACAGATACGCAGTATTTT. The chain joins TRBV19 to TRBJ2-3; perhaps TRBD2 as D (5 bases). Between the trimmed V and J ends, which lost 6 bases and 3 bases, there was a span of 10 bases. Germline V gives CDR1 LNHDA, CDR2 SQIVND (reference sequence). This CDR3 comprises 13 residues. The variable domain in full, with the rest retrieved from reference TRBV19 and TRBJ2-3, is DGGITQSPKYLFRKEGQNVTLSCEQNLNHDAMYWYRQDPGQGLRLIYYSQIVNDFQKGDIAEGYSVSREKKESFPLTVTSAQKNPTAFYLCASRTLDTDTQYFGPGTRLTVL.

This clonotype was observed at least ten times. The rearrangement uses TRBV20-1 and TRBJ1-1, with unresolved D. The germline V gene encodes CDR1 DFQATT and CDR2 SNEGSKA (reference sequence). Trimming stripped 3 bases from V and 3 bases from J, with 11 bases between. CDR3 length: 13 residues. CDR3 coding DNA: TGCAGTGCTAGCCCGGGAGTGCACACTGAAGCTTTCTTT. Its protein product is CSASPGVHTEAFF.

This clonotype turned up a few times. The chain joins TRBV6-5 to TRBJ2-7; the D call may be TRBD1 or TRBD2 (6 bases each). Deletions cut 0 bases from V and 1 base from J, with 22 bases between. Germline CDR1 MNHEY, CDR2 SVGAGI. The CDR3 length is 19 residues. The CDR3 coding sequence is TGTGCCAGCAGTTACTCCCCCCGCGGGCGGGGACATTATTCCTACGAGCAGTACTTC. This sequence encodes CASSYSPRGRGHYSYEQYF.

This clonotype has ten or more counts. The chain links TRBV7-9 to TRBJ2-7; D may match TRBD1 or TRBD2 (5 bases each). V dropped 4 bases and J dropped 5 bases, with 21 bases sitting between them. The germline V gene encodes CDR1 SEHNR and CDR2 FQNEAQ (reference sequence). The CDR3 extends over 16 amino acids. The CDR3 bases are TGTGCCAGCAGCTCTCAGGCCGAGGGGCCCTTCAACGAGCAGTACTTC. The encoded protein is CASSSQAEGPFNEQYF.

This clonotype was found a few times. The CDR3 DNA reads TGCGCCAGCAGCTCTGGAATCCTTAGCGGGAGGAGTTTCGAGCAGTACTTC. Translating it yields CASSSGILSGRSFEQYF. The V gene is TRBV5-1, the J gene TRBJ2-7, with 10 nucleotides matching TRBD2. The germline CDR1 and CDR2 sequences are SGHRS and YFSETQ. The CDR3 is 17 amino acids. V was pared by 3 bases and J by 6 bases, with 15 bases of the junction left unmatched.

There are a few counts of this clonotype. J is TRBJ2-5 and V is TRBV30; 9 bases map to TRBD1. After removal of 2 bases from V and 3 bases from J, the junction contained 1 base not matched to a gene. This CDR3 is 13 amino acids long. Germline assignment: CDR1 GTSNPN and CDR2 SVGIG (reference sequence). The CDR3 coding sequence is TGTGCCTGGAGTTGGGACAGGGAAGAGACCCAGTACTTC. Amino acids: CAWSWDREETQYF. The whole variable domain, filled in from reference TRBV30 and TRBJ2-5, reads SQTIHQWPATLVQPVGSPLSLECTVEGTSNPNLYWYRQAAGRGLQLLFYSVGIGQISSEVPQNLSASRPQDRQFILSSKKLLLSDSGFYLCAWSWDREETQYFGPGTRLLVL.

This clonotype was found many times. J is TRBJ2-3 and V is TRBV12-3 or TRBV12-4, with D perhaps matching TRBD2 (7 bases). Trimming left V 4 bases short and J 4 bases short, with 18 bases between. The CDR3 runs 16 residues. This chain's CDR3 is CASSSGHREGADTQYF. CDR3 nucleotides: TGTGCCAGCAGTTCCGGTCACAGGGAGGGGGCAGATACGCAGTATTTT.

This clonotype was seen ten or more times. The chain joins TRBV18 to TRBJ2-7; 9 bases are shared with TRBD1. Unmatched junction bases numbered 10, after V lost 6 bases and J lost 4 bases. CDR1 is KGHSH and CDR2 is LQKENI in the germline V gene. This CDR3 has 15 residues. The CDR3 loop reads CASSSEQGARYEQYF. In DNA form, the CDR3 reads TGTGCCAGCTCCTCCGAACAGGGGGCGCGTTACGAGCAGTACTTC.

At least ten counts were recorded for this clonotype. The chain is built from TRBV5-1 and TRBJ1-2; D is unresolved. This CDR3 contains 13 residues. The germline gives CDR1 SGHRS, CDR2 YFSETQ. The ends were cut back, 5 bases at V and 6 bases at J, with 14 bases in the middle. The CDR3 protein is CASSSGHPDGYTF. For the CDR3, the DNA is TGCGCCAGCAGTTCCGGCCACCCGGATGGCTACACCTTC.

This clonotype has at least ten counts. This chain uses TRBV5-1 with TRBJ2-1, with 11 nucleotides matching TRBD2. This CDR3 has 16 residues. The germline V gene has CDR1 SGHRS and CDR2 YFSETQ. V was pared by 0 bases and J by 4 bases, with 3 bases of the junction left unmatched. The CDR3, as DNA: TGCGCCAGCAGCTTGGGTCGACTAGCGGGGTACAATGAGCAGTTCTTC. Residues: CASSLGRLAGYNEQFF.

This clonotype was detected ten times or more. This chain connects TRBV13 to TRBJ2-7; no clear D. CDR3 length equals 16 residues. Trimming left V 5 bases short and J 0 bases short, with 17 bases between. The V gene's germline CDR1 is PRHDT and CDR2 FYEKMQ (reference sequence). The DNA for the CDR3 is TGTGCCAGCAGCCCCGCCCGGGCAGGCAACTCCTACGAGCAGTACTTC. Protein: CASSPARAGNSYEQYF.

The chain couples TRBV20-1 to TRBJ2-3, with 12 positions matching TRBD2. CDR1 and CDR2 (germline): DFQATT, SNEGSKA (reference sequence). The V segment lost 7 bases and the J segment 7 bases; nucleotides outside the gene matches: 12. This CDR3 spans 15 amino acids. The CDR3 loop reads CSGLLAGGNRNTQYF. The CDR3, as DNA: TGCAGTGGGCTCCTAGCGGGAGGGAACAGGAATACGCAGTATTTT.

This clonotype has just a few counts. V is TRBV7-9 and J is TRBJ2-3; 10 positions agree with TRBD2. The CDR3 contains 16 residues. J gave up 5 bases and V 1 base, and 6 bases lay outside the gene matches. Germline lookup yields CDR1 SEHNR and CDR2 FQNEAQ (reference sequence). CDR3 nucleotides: TGTGCCAGCAGCTTAGTCCTAGCGGGAGAAAAAGATACGCAGTATTTT. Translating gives CASSLVLAGEKDTQYF.

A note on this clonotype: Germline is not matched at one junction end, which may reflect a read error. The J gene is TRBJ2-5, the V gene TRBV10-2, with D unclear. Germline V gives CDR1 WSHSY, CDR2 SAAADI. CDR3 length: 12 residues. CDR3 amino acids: CASSELQEAQYF. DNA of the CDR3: TGCGCCAGCAGTGAGCTTCAAGAGGCCCAGTACTTC.

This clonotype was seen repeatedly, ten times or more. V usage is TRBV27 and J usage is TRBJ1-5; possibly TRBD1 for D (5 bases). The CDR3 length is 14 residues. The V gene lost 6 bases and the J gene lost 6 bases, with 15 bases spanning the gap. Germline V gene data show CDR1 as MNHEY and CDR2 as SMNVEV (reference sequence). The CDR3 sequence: CASRARGKIQPQHF. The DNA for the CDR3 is TGTGCCAGCAGGGCACGGGGGAAGATTCAGCCCCAGCATTTT.

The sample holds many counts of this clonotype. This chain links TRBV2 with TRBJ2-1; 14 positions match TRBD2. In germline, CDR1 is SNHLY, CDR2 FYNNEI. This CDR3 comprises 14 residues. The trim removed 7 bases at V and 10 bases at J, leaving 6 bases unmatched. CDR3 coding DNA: TGTGCCAGCATAGGACTAGCGGGAGGTGGGGAGCAGTTCTTC. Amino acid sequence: CASIGLAGGGEQFF.

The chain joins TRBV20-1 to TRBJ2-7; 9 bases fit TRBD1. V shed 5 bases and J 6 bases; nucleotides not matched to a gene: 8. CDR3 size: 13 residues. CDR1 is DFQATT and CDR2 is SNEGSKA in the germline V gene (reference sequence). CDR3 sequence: CSARRDRATEQYF. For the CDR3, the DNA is TGCAGTGCTCGACGGGACAGGGCTACCGAGCAGTACTTC.

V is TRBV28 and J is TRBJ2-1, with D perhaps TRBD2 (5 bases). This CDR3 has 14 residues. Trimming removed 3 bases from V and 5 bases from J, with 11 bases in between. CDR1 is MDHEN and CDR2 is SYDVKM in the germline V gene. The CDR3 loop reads CASSLRGADNEQFF. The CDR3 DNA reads TGTGCCAGCAGTTTGCGTGGAGCGGACAATGAGCAGTTCTTC.

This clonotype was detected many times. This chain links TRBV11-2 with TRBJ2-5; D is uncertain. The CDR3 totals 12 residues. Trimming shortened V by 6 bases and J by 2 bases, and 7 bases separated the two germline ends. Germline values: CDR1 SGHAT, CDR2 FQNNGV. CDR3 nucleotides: TGTGCCAGCAGAGGCAGTCAAGAGACCCAGTACTTC. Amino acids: CASRGSQETQYF.